Below are 11 T cell receptor beta chains sequenced from a single sample in a study of CD8+ T cells in alopecia areata. As for treatment: oral pan-JAK inhibitor, 5-10 mg twice daily. Reverse transcription of extracted RNA yielded cDNA, which provided the sequencing template. Here immunoSEQ multiplex PCR was the method, and the copy in TCRdb shows in-frame clones only, minus some. The data contain approximately 140,000 clones, 85% to 90% of them seen just once; the ten biggest clones take up about 13%. The sequencing here drew on CD8+ T cells sorted from blood, taken at week 4, from a patient treated with tofacitinib. The receptors here all came from a human donor with alopecia areata.

The V and J genes are TRBV27 and TRBJ2-7, with unresolved D. The length of the CDR3 is 14 residues. V dropped 2 bases and J dropped 0 bases, with 8 bases sitting between them. CDR1 MNHEY and CDR2 SMNVEV come from the germline V gene (reference sequence). CDR3 coding DNA: TGTGCCAGCAGTTTAACCTCTAGCTCCTACGAGCAGTACTTC. Protein product: CASSLTSSSYEQYF.

This clone occurred a few times. This chain uses TRBV7-9 with TRBJ2-1; 10 positions agree with TRBD2. The CDR3 sequence is 16 residues long. The junction had 5 bases not matched to a gene; V was cut back by 4 bases and J by 2 bases. Looked up from germline, CDR1 is SEHNR and CDR2 is FQNEAQ (reference sequence). CDR3 nucleotides: TGTGCCAGCAGCTCCCTGACTAGCGGGCCCTACAATGAGCAGTTCTTC. This encodes CASSSLTSGPYNEQFF.

This chain uses TRBV29-1 with TRBJ2-7; D possibly corresponds to TRBD2 (5 bases). V lost 6 bases and J 2 bases, leaving 14 bases between the germline ends. Per the germline V gene, CDR1 is SQVTM and CDR2 is ANQGSEA. CDR3 length: 13 residues. CDR3: CSVQLEETYEQYF. The CDR3 nucleotides are TGCAGCGTCCAACTAGAGGAAACCTACGAGCAGTACTTC.

The CDR3 is CATRDGSRDEQFF. The CDR3 nucleotides read TGTGCCACTAGGGACGGGAGTAGGGATGAGCAGTTCTTC. This rearrangement joins TRBV19 to TRBJ2-1; D is possibly TRBD2 (6 bases). The germline V gene encodes CDR1 LNHDA and CDR2 SQIVND (reference sequence). This CDR3 comprises 13 residues. The V end lost 10 bases, the J end lost 8 bases, and 18 bases lay between the germline ends.

The chain employs TRBV19 and TRBJ2-1; D unclear. Germline CDR1 is LNHDA and CDR2 is SQIVND (reference sequence). With 4 bases removed from V and 5 bases from J, the gap between germline ends came to 9 bases. The length of the CDR3 is 13 residues. CDR3 in DNA: TGTGCCAGTAGTACGGGTGGGGACAATGAGCAGTTCTTC. The encoded protein is CASSTGGDNEQFF.

The chain combines TRBV7-9 with TRBJ2-7; D remains unclear. This CDR3 has 14 amino acids. V lost 6 bases, J lost 0 bases, and 12 bases lay in between. Germline CDR1 SEHNR, CDR2 FQNEAQ (reference sequence). The CDR3 region is CASSSGTRSYEQYF. DNA of the CDR3: TGTGCCAGCAGTTCCGGTACACGCTCCTACGAGCAGTACTTC.

The J gene is TRBJ1-5, the V gene TRBV27; D not resolved. Germline-derived CDR1 and CDR2 are MNHEY and SMNVEV (reference sequence). Trimming removed 3 bases at V and 3 bases at J, with 12 bases between. The CDR3 consists of 15 residues. CDR3 bases: TGTGCCAGCAGTTTGTTGGGCAGGAACAATCAGCCCCAGCATTTT. Protein product: CASSLLGRNNQPQHF.

V is TRBV27 and J is TRBJ1-1; 8 nucleotides match TRBD1. Unmatched junction bases numbered 4, after V lost 3 bases and J lost 4 bases. CDR1 and CDR2 from the germline V gene are MNHEY and SMNVEV (reference sequence). CDR3 length: 14 residues. The CDR3 loop is CASSFRQGSTEAFF. CDR3 sequence (DNA): TGTGCCAGCAGTTTTCGACAGGGGAGCACTGAAGCTTTCTTT.

Written as DNA, the CDR3 is TGTGCCACCAGCAGAGCGGACAGGGAGGCCAATGAGCAGTTCTTC. As protein: CATSRADREANEQFF. The chain recombines TRBV15 with TRBJ2-1, with 8 bases identical to TRBD1. J lost 6 bases, V lost 1 base, and 5 bases had no gene match. The CDR3 runs 15 residues. Germline CDR1 reads LNHNV; CDR2 reads YYDKDF (reference sequence).

V usage is TRBV6-5 and J usage is TRBJ1-2; D is unresolved. Germline CDR1 reads MNHEY; CDR2 reads SVGAGI. The CDR3 has 14 amino acids. Trimming shortened V by 0 bases and J by 2 bases, and 7 bases separated the two germline ends. CDR3: CASSYSSENYGYTF. The CDR3 bases are TGTGCCAGCAGTTACTCGTCAGAAAACTATGGCTACACCTTC.

This clone was detected once. The chain combines TRBV28 with TRBJ1-1; D gene unclear. The CDR3 extends over 16 amino acids. The ends were cut back, 5 bases at V and 5 bases at J, with 21 bases in the middle. Germline CDR1 MDHEN, CDR2 SYDVKM. This CDR3 reads CASSPVTPSGSTEAFF. CDR3 DNA sequence: TGTGCCAGCAGTCCCGTGACGCCCTCGGGGTCAACTGAAGCTTTCTTT.